This T cell receptor (beta chain) was documented in a study of radiation and T cells in renal cell carcinoma. Assay used: immunoSEQ multiplex PCR; TCRdb lists only in-frame clones, some missing. The repertoire holds 5,000 or so clones, with less than 65% as singletons. Treatment here: 15 Gy SBRT to primary tumor, nephrectomy 4 weeks later. Nephrectomy followed 15 Gy stereotactic body radiation by 4 weeks. The trim removed 6 bases at V and 3 bases at J, leaving 3 bases unmatched. This CDR3 comprises 13 residues. CDR1 SNHLY and CDR2 FYNNEI come from the germline V gene. This clone was recorded a few times. Antigen unknown. This CDR3 is also generated by other DNA sequences in the sample. Study results and caveats: Pretreatment tumor biopsies were lacking, so baseline clonotypes are unknown.

The specimen comprised tumor tissue, sampled from a patient whose treatment included radiotherapy and nephrectomy. The clonotype was recovered from a man aged 60 to 75 with renal cell carcinoma. The J gene is TRBJ1-1, the V gene TRBV2, with 8 bases that match TRBD1. In DNA, the CDR3 is TGTGCCAGCAGCGGACAGGGTTACACTGAAGCTTTCTTT. Translating it yields CASSGQGYTEAFF.